This T cell receptor beta chain emerged from a study of cytomegalovirus exposure and HLA in healthy donors. Overall study results and limits: Reports state that TCR beta sequences accurately predicted most subjects' HLA-A and HLA-B alleles.

The PCR ran on 60 Vbeta and 13 Jbeta primers. The protocol was immunoSEQ multiplex PCR, while the TCRdb copy is restricted to in-frame clones and leaves out a portion. Of approximately 77,000 clones in the sample, roughly 80% were seen once. The CDR3 length is 12 residues. Germline V gene sequence: CDR1 MNHNY, CDR2 SVGAGI (reference sequence). Trimming stripped 8 bases from V and 5 bases from J, with 12 bases between. This clone was seen more than once but under ten times. Its antigen is currently unknown. Unrecorded immune exposures were likely, despite nominal health at sampling. The specimen was PBMCs. This rearrangement joins TRBV6-6 to TRBJ1-1; a possible D gene is TRBD1 (6 bases). This sequence was found in a woman aged 40 to 50 in good health and CMV-seronegative. CDR3 residues: CASGKGGTEAFF. The CDR3 nucleotides are TGTGCCAGCGGGAAGGGGGGGACTGAAGCTTTCTTT.